The TCR beta chain under discussion was sequenced for a study of blood T cells in healthy people across ages (dated by TCRdb to about 2015). Some background on the complete study: Template switching captured roughly one uniquely barcoded TCR beta cDNA molecule per two T cells in model experiments. The study measured age-related changes in TCR beta repertoire diversity using deep sequencing normalized with unique cDNA molecular identifiers. The donors were split into four age groups: young (average 16 years), middle-aged (roughly 42), aged (roughly 68) and long-lived (over 75). To avoid experimental bias, donors of different ages were spread randomly across the sequencing lanes. Two additional independent replicas of 1 million unique cDNA reads from the same blood draw were analyzed for two donors (one aged 18 to 30 and one aged 80 or older).

As concerns this clonotype: Its antigen is currently not known. No quality values exist for individual bases; no much larger clone is one base distant.

CDR3 length: 16 amino acids, cysteine to phenylalanine. This entry keeps only the CDR3 DNA: 48 bases, framed from base 1. Trimming costs V 0 bases and J 0 bases, and their ends lie 10 bases apart. The germline V gene provides CDR1 SGHRS and CDR2 YFSETQ. Here is what the overall study found, with its caveats: Observed TCR beta diversity correlated strongly with the percentage of naive T cells measured by flow cytometry. Estimates of total diversity from one million sequenced T cells were regarded as lower bounds and underestimates. Compared with the aged group, the long-lived group had more naive CD4+ T cells, fewer expanded clones and increased TCR diversity, suggesting age selection. Since profiling was done on bulk unsorted PBMCs, naive and antigen-experienced compartments could not be conclusively compared. As age increased, observed TCR beta diversity per million T cells dropped in a roughly linear way, and a significant reduction was already evident by age 40. Because the CMV infection status of the donors was unknown, age-related changes in expanded clonotypes may potentially have been confounded.

Preparation of the library involved 5' RACE. This sample was sequenced with an Illumina HiSeq 2500. The second PCR ran for about 7 to 11 cycles and used a J-beta primer mix along with a sample-barcoded 5' primer. A unique molecular identifier was introduced onto each TCR beta cDNA molecule by a template-switch 5' adaptor carrying 12 random nucleotides. Each sample yielded at least 2.5 million CDR3-containing paired-end reads. The Mint cDNA synthesis kit, primed by a TRBC-specific oligonucleotide, was used to synthesize first-strand cDNA from all RNA. Following uracil-DNA glycosylase treatment, all cDNA underwent a first 18-cycle PCR with the universal primers M1SS and BC2_uni_R. Per the original workflow: For normalization, 1 million high-quality reads, each with a distinct molecular identifier, were randomly selected from each sample. Reads with shared molecular identifiers were discarded instead of being binned into consensus sequences. MiTCR, set to a Q25 quality threshold and the strictest error-elimination algorithm, was used for CDR3 identification, clonotype clustering and error correction. Lower-bound total TCR beta diversity was estimated with a nonparametric unseen species model using Euler transformation. TCRdb trimmed the raw reads at Q25, called clones with MiXCR and kept productive beta chains. Identical CDR3 protein sequences are pooled into one entry, listed with their most common genes and DNA. TCRdb's processing, not the authors' own work, is the source of the V and J calls. The sample yields roughly 1,700,000 distinct CDR3 sequences; over 25% were counted once. Approximately 7.7% of the sample comes from the top ten.

The approximately 40 donors, aged about 6 to 90 years, were systemically healthy Caucasian individuals from Russia. Each donor gave around 9 milliliters of peripheral blood, collected into EDTA-treated Vacutainer tubes. Ficoll-Paque density-gradient centrifugation was used to isolate PBMCs, with at least 6 million obtained per sample. Total RNA, at least 5 micrograms per sample, was extracted from PBMCs with Trizol reagent. For every donor, flow cytometry on a PBMC aliquot measured the percentage of naive CD45RAhigh/CD27high T cells. Input material: blood. This receptor chain uses TRBV5-1 and TRBJ2-1; no D segment can be confidently identified. This TCR derives from a woman aged 30 to 39 in good health. The DNA reads as follows: TGCGCCAGCAGCTTGGATGGGAAACCCTCCTACAATGAGCAGTTCTTC. The encoded protein is CASSLDGKPSYNEQFF.